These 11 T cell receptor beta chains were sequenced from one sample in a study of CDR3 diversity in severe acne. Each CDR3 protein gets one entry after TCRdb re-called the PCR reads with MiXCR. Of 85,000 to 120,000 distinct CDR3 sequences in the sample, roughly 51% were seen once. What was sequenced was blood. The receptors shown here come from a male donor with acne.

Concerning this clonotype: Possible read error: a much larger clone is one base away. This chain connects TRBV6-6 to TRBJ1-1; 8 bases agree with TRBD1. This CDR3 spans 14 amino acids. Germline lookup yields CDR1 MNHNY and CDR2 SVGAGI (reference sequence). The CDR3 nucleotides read TGTGCCAGCAGTTACCTGACAGGGGACACTGAAGCTCTCTTT. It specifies CASSYLTGDTEALF.

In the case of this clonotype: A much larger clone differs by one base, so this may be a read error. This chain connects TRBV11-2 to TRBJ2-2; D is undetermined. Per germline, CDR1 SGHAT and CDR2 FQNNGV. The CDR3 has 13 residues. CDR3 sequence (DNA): TGTGCCTGCAGCTTAGAAGTACCCGGGGAGCTGTTTTTT. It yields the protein CACSLEVPGELFF.

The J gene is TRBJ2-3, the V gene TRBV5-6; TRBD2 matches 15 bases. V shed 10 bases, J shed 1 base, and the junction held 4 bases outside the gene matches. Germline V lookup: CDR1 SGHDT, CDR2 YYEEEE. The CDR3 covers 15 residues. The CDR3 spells CASGTSGRRTDTQYF. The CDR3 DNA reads TGTGCCTCCGGGACTAGCGGGAGGCGCACAGATACGCAGTATTTT.

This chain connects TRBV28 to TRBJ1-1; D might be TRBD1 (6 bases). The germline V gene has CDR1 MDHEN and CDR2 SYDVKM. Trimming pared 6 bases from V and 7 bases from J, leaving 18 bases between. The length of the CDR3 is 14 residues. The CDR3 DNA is TGTGCCAGCAGAGTCGGGGGGCGTTTCATTGAAGCTTTCTTT. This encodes CASRVGGRFIEAFF.

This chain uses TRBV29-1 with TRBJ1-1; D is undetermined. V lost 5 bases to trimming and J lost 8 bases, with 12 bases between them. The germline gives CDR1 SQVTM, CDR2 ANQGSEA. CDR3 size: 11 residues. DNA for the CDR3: TGCAGCGTTTATTTGGCAGAAGAAGCTTTCTTT. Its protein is CSVYLAEEAFF.

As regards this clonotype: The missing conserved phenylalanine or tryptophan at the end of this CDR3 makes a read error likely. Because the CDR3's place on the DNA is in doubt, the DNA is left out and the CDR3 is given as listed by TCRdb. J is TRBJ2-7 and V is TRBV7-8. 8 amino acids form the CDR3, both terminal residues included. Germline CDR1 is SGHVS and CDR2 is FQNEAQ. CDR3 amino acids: CASSLVVG.

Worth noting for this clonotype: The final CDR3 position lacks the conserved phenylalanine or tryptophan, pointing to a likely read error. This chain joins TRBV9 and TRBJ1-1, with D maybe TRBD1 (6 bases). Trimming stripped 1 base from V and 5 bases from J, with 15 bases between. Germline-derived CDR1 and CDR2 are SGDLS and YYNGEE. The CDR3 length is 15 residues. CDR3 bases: TGTGCCAGCAGCGTATCCGCAGGGGCGGGGACTGAAGCTTTCCTT. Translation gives CASSVSAGAGTEAFL.

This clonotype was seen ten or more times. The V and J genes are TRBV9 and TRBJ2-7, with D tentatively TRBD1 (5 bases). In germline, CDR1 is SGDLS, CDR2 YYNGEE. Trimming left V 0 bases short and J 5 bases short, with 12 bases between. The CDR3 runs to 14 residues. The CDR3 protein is CASSVDQGGDEQYF. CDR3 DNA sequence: TGTGCCAGCAGCGTAGACCAGGGTGGCGACGAGCAGTACTTC. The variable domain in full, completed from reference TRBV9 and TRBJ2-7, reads DSGVTQTPKHLITATGQRVTLRCSPRSGDLSVYWYQQSLDQGLQFLIQYYNGEERAKGNILERFSAQQFPDLHSELNLSSLELGDSALYFCASSVDQGGDEQYFGPGTRLTVT.

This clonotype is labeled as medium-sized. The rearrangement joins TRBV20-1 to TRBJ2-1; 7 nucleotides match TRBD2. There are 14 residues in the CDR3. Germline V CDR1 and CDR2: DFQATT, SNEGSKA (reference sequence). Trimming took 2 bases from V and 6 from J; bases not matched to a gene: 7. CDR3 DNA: TGCAGTGCTAGAAACGCTGCGGGAGCCAATGAGCAGTTCTTC. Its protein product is CSARNAAGANEQFF.

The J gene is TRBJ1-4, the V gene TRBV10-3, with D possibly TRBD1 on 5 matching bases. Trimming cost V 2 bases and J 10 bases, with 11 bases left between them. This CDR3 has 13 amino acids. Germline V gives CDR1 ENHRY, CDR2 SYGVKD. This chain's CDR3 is CAISETGAGKLFF. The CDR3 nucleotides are TGTGCCATCAGTGAGACCGGGGCGGGAAAACTGTTTTTT.

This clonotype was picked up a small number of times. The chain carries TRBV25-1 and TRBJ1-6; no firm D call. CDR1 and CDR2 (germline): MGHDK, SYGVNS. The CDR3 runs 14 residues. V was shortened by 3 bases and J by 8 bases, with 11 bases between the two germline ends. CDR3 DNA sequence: TGTGCCAGCAGTGACCCCACAGCTTATTCACCCCTCCACTTT. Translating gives CASSDPTAYSPLHF.